This is a list of T cell receptor beta chains from one sample in a study of T cells in Graves' hyperthyroidism and ophthalmopathy. TCRdb passed the multiplex PCR reads through MiXCR, listing each CDR3 protein once. Of about 250,000 distinct CDR3 sequences in the sample, about 24% are singletons; the top ten hold under 40%. The specimen sequenced was blood. The receptor set was obtained from a woman in her forties with Graves' ophthalmopathy. Each CDR3 is given with its conserved first and last residue. A D gene is named only where the DNA matches it firmly. Size is omitted from some rows. Given values are once, few, many or a class for expanded clones.

v_call	d_call	j_call	clone_size	cdr3_aa	cdr3_nt
TRBV5-5	.	TRBJ1-2	many	CASSLVWDYGYTF	TGTGCCAGCAGCTTGGTATGGGACTATGGCTACACCTTC
TRBV29-1	.	TRBJ1-1	many	CSVAGQRNTEAFF	TGCAGCGTTGCCGGACAGAGGAACACTGAAGCTTTCTTT
TRBV13	TRBD1	TRBJ2-2	.	CASSRDRGRRGDNTGELFF	TGTGCCAGCAGCCGGGACAGGGGGCGCAGAGGCGATAACACCGGGGAGCTGTTTTTT
TRBV11-2	.	TRBJ2-7	many	CASSHRDGAYEQYF	TGTGCCAGCAGCCACCGGGACGGAGCCTACGAGCAGTACTTC
TRBV12-3/TRBV12-4	.	TRBJ1-5	many	CASREQLGGQPQHF	TGTGCCAGCAGGGAACAGCTAGGCGGTCAGCCCCAGCATTTT
TRBV27	.	TRBJ2-7	once	CASSLAPRGEQYF	TGTGCCAGCAGTTTAGCCCCGAGGGGAGAGCAGTACTTC
TRBV3-1	.	TRBJ2-7	many	CASSQGAITYEQYF	TGTGCCAGCAGCCAAGGGGCTATTACCTACGAGCAGTACTTC
TRBV2	.	TRBJ1-3	.	CASRGQATLGNTIYF	TGTGCCAGCAGAGGTCAGGCGACCCTGGGAAACACCATATATTTT
TRBV7-9	.	TRBJ1-1	many	CASRHNDRRGTEAFF	TGTGCCAGCAGACATAACGACCGGAGGGGGACTGAAGCTTTCTTT
TRBV6-1	TRBD2	TRBJ2-7	once	CASSDLAGPSYEQYF	TGTGCCAGCAGCGACCTAGCGGGCCCTTCCTACGAGCAGTACTTC
TRBV5-1	TRBD1	TRBJ1-5	many	CASSEQGGSNQPQHF	TGCGCCAGCAGCGAACAGGGGGGAAGCAATCAGCCCCAGCATTTT
TRBV30	.	TRBJ1-5	many	CAWTVRGSDQPQHF	TGTGCCTGGACCGTCCGGGGTTCGGATCAGCCCCAGCATTTT
TRBV29-1	.	TRBJ2-5	.	CSVVPEYQETQYF	TGCAGCGTTGTTCCAGAGTACCAAGAGACCCAGTACTTC
TRBV28	.	TRBJ2-7	.	CASSFLSLGTYEQYF	TGTGCCAGCAGTTTCCTCAGTCTAGGGACTTACGAGCAGTACTTC
TRBV3-1	.	TRBJ2-5	many	CASSYGGYMRETQYF	TGTGCCAGCAGCTACGGGGGCTACATGAGAGAGACCCAGTACTTC
TRBV5-5	TRBD1	TRBJ2-1	many	CASSFGQGEDNEQFF	TGTGCCAGCAGCTTCGGACAGGGTGAGGACAATGAGCAGTTCTTC
TRBV15	TRBD1	TRBJ2-5	many	CATRDRGQQETQYF	TGTGCCACCCGGGACAGGGGCCAGCAAGAGACCCAGTACTTC
TRBV28	TRBD1	TRBJ2-7	.	CASRGTGRYEQYF	TGTGCCAGCAGGGGGACAGGCCGCTACGAGCAGTACTTC
TRBV28	.	TRBJ1-2	many	CASSLGLLTNYGYTF	TGTGCCAGCAGTCTTGGACTGCTCACTAACTATGGCTACACCTTC
TRBV5-1	.	TRBJ2-3	many	CASSEQGGSGDTQYF	TGCGCCAGCAGCGAGCAGGGGGGTTCGGGAGATACGCAGTATTTT
TRBV11-2	TRBD2	TRBJ2-1	.	CASSIGLAGGYINEQFF	TGTGCCAGCAGTATTGGACTAGCGGGAGGGTATATCAATGAGCAGTTCTTC
TRBV20-1	.	TRBJ2-5	many	CSASEGENGETQYF	TGCAGTGCTAGTGAGGGGGAAAATGGAGAGACCCAGTACTTC
TRBV20-1	TRBD2	TRBJ2-5	.	CSADSSSGIQETQYF	TGCAGTGCTGACAGTTCTAGCGGGATACAAGAGACCCAGTACTTC
TRBV19	TRBD1	TRBJ2-7	many	CATSNWDRSSYEQYF	TGTGCCACCAGTAACTGGGACAGAAGCTCCTACGAGCAGTACTTC
TRBV6-5	.	TRBJ1-3	many	CASSSLKAGNTIYF	TGTGCCAGCAGTTCCCTAAAGGCTGGAAACACCATATATTTT
TRBV30	.	TRBJ1-2	many	CAWSVRTKYGYTF	TGTGCCTGGAGTGTACGGACAAAGTATGGCTACACCTTC
TRBV20-1	.	TRBJ2-7	many	CSARALEGTLGQYF	TGCAGTGCTAGAGCCCTCGAAGGCACTTTGGGACAGTACTTC
TRBV12-3/TRBV12-4	TRBD1	TRBJ1-3	.	CATAGGFTGNTIYF	TGTGCCACCGCAGGGGGCTTTACTGGAAACACCATATATTTT